This T cell receptor beta chain was sequenced in a study of regulatory T cells in long-lasting Graves disease. Study-wide findings and caveats: Persistent Graves' patients showed reduced TCR diversity versus newly diagnosed patients.

Library construction for TCR beta used iRepertoire HTBI primers and Arm-PCR of CDR3 regions. TCRdb re-analysed the multiplex PCR reads in MiXCR, keeping a single row per CDR3 protein. The data contain about 350,000 distinct CDR3 sequences, 16% of them singletons. A note on this clonotype: Antigen unknown.

This CDR3 region has 16 residues. The V gene's germline CDR1 is LGHNA and CDR2 YSLEER. Deletions cut 0 bases from V and 5 bases from J, with 13 bases between. Specified time point: newly diagnosed GD, antithyroid drugs for less than 3 months. PBMC-derived RNA was used for the TCR library. The data were also submitted as part of a second study, on T cells in Graves' hyperthyroidism and ophthalmopathy.

The origin of this receptor is a man in his forties with Graves disease. The material was peripheral blood mononuclear cells (PBMCs), obtained at new diagnosis, from a patient treated with antithyroid drugs. The chain recombines TRBV4-3 with TRBJ1-4, with a tentative D call TRBD1 (6 bases). CDR3 coding DNA: TGCGCCAGCAGCCAAGATAGACTCGACAGGAATGAAAAACTGTTTTTT. Amino acid sequence: CASSQDRLDRNEKLFF.